The present T cell receptor (beta chain) was sequenced within a study of cytomegalovirus exposure and HLA in healthy donors. Study-level points and caveats: Presence/absence analyses treated sequencing depth as roughly uniform across donors. Fewer N-insertions (relative to the roughly 720-donor mean) were reportedly seen in an Asian-associated ancestry cluster in a later analysis. Highly shared sequence variants in one cluster were likely a sequencing artifact.

In regard to this clone: Its specificity is not known.

This CDR3 is built from 16 residues. V was pared by 1 base and J by 0 bases, with 2 bases of the junction left unmatched. The V gene's germline CDR1 is LGHNA and CDR2 YSLEER. PCR was performed using 60 Vbeta and 13 Jbeta primers. Sequenced by immunoSEQ multiplex PCR; TCRdb stores in-frame clones only, minus some. This table lists some 34,000 clones. Sample: PBMCs. The rearrangement joins TRBV4-3 to TRBJ1-4, with 7 bases identical to TRBD1. This clonotype was obtained from a man aged 40-49 years in good health and CMV-seronegative. CDR3 DNA sequence: TGCGCCAGCAGCCAAGGTGGACAGGCAACTAATGAAAAACTGTTTTTT. This translates into CASSQGGQATNEKLFF.